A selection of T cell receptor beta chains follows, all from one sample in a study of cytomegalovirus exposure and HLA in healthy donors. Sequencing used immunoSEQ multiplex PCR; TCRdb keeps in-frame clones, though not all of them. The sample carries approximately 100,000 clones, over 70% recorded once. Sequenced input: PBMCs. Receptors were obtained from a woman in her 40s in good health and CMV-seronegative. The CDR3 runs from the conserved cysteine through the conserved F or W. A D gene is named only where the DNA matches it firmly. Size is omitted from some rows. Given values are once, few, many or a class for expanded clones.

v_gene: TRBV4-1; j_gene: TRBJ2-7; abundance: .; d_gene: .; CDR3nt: TGCGCCAGCAGCCAAGATTTCCAGGTCTACGAGCAGTACTTC; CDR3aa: CASSQDFQVYEQYF
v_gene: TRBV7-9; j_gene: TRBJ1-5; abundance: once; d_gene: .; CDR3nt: TGTGCCAGCAGCCCCCCCGGACTGAACAATCAGCCCCAGCATTTT; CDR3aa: CASSPPGLNNQPQHF
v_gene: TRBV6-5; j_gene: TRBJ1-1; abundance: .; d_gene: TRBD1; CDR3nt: TGTGCCAGCAGTTACGAACAGGGGGTGGTGAACACTGAAGCTTTCTTT; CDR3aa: CASSYEQGVVNTEAFF
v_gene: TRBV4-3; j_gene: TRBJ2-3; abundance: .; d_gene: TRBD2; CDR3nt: TGCGCCAGCAGCCAAGAGCAGCGGGGGACCTACACAGATACGCAGTATTTT; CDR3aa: CASSQEQRGTYTDTQYF
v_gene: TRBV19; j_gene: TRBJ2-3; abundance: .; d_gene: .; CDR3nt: TGTGCCAGTAGTCCCCGCCGGTGGGATACGCAGTATTTT; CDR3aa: CASSPRRWDTQYF
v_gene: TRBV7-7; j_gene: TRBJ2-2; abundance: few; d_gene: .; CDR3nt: TGTGCTAGCAGCTCGAGGGCAGGGGCGAACACCGGGGAGCTGTTTTTT; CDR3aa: CASSSRAGANTGELFF
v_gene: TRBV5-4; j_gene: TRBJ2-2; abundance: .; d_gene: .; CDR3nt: TGTGCCAGCAGGCGGACGGGAAACACCGGGGAGCTGTTTTTT; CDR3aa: CASRRTGNTGELFF
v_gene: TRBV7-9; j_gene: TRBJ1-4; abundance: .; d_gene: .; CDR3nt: TGTGCCAGCAGCTCCTTCCTTAATGAAAAACTGTTTTTT; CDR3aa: CASSSFLNEKLFF
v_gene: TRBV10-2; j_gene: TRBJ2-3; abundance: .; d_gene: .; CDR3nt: TGCGCCAGCAGCGGTTCGGCGGGGAACACAGATACGCAGTATTTT; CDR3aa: CASSGSAGNTDTQYF
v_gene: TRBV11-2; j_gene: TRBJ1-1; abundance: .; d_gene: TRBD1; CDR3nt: TGTGCCAGCGGGGACGGTAGGGGGACAGGGGGCTCGGAGACTGAAGCTTTCTTT; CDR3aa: CASGDGRGTGGSETEAFF
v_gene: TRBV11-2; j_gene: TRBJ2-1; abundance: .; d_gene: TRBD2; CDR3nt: TGTGCCAGCAGACCTACGACTAGCGGGGGTTACAATGAGCAGTTCTTC; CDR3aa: CASRPTTSGGYNEQFF
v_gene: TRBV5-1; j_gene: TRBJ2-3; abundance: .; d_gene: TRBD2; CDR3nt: TGCGCCAGCAGCTTGCTAGCGGGGGGCACAGATACGCAGTATTTT; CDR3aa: CASSLLAGGTDTQYF
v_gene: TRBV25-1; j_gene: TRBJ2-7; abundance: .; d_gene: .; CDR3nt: TGTGCCAGCAGTGAATCAACCTACGAGCAGTACTTC; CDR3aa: CASSESTYEQYF